Each of the 6 T cell receptor beta chains below was sequenced from the same sample in a study of blood T cell repertoires in COVID-19. TCRdb's copy holds only in-frame clones and misses some; the assay was immunoSEQ multiplex PCR. The profile covers around 270,000 clones, with around nine tenths appearing a single time and approximately 5.1% taken by the ten largest. The sequenced material came from peripheral blood. All receptors come from a woman in her fifties or sixties with COVID-19, enrolled during active disease.

The chain uses TRBV7-2 and TRBJ1-2; 8 bases fit TRBD1. The CDR3 runs 15 residues. Germline CDR1 SGHTA, CDR2 FQGNSA. After removal of 5 bases from V and 4 bases from J, the junction contained 9 bases not matched to a gene. The CDR3 sequence is CASSPQRDRPYGYTF. CDR3 coding DNA: TGTGCCAGCAGCCCCCAGAGGGACAGGCCCTATGGCTACACCTTC.

This rearrangement joins TRBV7-9 to TRBJ2-1; TRBD2 is a possible D gene (5 bases). The CDR3 is made up of 16 amino acids. V dropped 2 bases and J dropped 2 bases, with 13 bases sitting between them. Germline values: CDR1 SEHNR, CDR2 FQNEAQ (reference sequence). CDR3 residues: CASSLLGELAYNEQFF. The CDR3 region has the DNA TGTGCCAGCAGCTTACTTGGGGAGTTAGCCTACAATGAGCAGTTCTTC.

V is TRBV19 and J is TRBJ1-1, with D perhaps TRBD1 (5 bases). Trimming shortened V by 7 bases and J by 4 bases, and 22 bases separated the two germline ends. This CDR3 contains 16 residues. The germline gives CDR1 LNHDA, CDR2 SQIVND (reference sequence). The CDR3 sequence: CASTHLRSRAGTEAFF. As DNA, the CDR3 is TGTGCCAGTACCCACCTCAGGTCCAGGGCAGGCACTGAAGCTTTCTTT.

The chain has TRBV7-9 and TRBJ2-1; perhaps TRBD1 as D (6 bases). Germline lookup yields CDR1 SEHNR and CDR2 FQNEAQ (reference sequence). V lost 3 bases and J 7 bases, leaving 16 bases between the germline ends. This CDR3 spans 15 amino acids. CDR3 sequence reads: CASSFDLVGANEQFF. The CDR3 DNA sequence: TGTGCCAGCAGCTTCGACCTGGTGGGGGCGAATGAGCAGTTCTTC.

CDR3 region: CASSRQYNSPLHF. The CDR3 bases are TGTGCCAGCAGCCGACAGTATAATTCACCCCTCCACTTT. The gene calls are TRBV11-2 and TRBJ1-6, with D maybe TRBD1 (5 bases). The germline V and J ends were trimmed by 5 bases and 4 bases, with 6 bases remaining between them. This CDR3 is built from 13 residues. The V gene's germline CDR1 is SGHAT and CDR2 FQNNGV.

The J gene is TRBJ2-7, the V gene TRBV7-2; the D gene is possibly TRBD1 (6 bases). Trimming pared 0 bases from V and 3 bases from J, leaving 18 bases between. CDR1 and CDR2 (germline): SGHTA, FQGNSA. CDR3 length: 17 amino acids. This chain's CDR3 is CASSLALGHPSGYEQYF. The CDR3 DNA sequence: TGTGCCAGCAGCTTAGCCTTGGGACATCCATCAGGCTACGAGCAGTACTTC.